A selection of T cell receptor beta chains follows, all from one sample in a study of human T cells and chemical hapten exposure. TCRdb used MiXCR to reprocess the RACE reads, holding one entry per CDR3 protein. This table has fewer than 100,000 distinct CDR3 sequences, about 9.9% appearing once. The material was whole blood, obtained in connection with sensitization to the hapten diphenylcyclopropenone (DPC). These receptor sequences come from a man between 18 and 29 years old with alopecia areata. Some clones in this sample may be carry-over from other donors' samples. CDR3s include the opening cysteine and the closing phenylalanine or tryptophan. The D gene is left open where the match is weak. Rows give clone size only sometimes, using once, few, many, or a class for an expanded clone.

TRBV11-2,few,-,TRBJ1-6,TGTGCCAGCAGCTCCCATGCGAATTCACCCCTCCACTTT,CASSSHANSPLHF
TRBV7-9,few,TRBD2,TRBJ2-7,TGTGCCAGCAGCCTACCTAGCGGGGGAGACGAGCAGTACTTC,CASSLPSGGDEQYF
TRBV6-2/TRBV6-3,many,TRBD1,TRBJ2-7,TGTGCCAGCAGTCACCAGACAGGGAAAAGCGAGCAGTACTTC,CASSHQTGKSEQYF
TRBV28,-,-,TRBJ2-7,TGTGCCAGCAGGCGGGACACCGGTGAATCCTACGAGCAGTACTTC,CASRRDTGESYEQYF
TRBV19,few,TRBD2,TRBJ2-3,TGTGCCAGTAGTCTCAGCCGGACTAGCGGGGGCTCCACAGATACGCAGTATTTT,CASSLSRTSGGSTDTQYF
TRBV7-2,-,-,TRBJ1-3,TGTGCCAGCAGCTTAGCGTCGGGACACAGCTCTGGAAACACCATATATTTT,CASSLASGHSSGNTIYF
TRBV4-3,-,-,TRBJ2-4,TGCGCCAGCAGCCAAGATGCGGGGCAGCTATTAGCCAAAAACATTCAGTACTTC,CASSQDAGQLLAKNIQYF
TRBV18,many,-,TRBJ2-7,TGTGCCAGCTCACCACCGATGGGGGAGTCCTACGAGCAGTACTTC,CASSPPMGESYEQYF
TRBV11-2,few,-,TRBJ2-7,TGTGCCAGCAGAGGCCGGACCTACGAGCAGTACTTC,CASRGRTYEQYF
TRBV28,many,-,TRBJ2-7,TGTGCCAGCAGTTCCCCTACGCCACCCGTGGTCCAATACGAGCAGTACTTC,CASSSPTPPVVQYEQYF
TRBV24-1,-,-,TRBJ2-3,TGTGCCACCATGGGGGCAGATACGCAGTATTTT,CATMGADTQYF
TRBV7-6,-,TRBD2,TRBJ2-1,TGTGCCAGCAGCCTTCTAGCGGGGGGGCCGCGTCTCTGGAATGAGCAGTTCTTC,CASSLLAGGPRLWNEQFF
TRBV5-1,-,-,TRBJ2-3,TGCGCCAGCAGCTTGCGGGGAGATACGCAGTATTTT,CASSLRGDTQYF
TRBV4-3,-,TRBD1,TRBJ1-5,TGCGCCAGCAGCCAAGAGTGGCAGGGGGCGAGAGCCCAGCATTTT,CASSQEWQGARAQHF
TRBV7-2,-,-,TRBJ2-5,TGTGCCAGCAGCTTAGGTAGCGGACAGCAAGAGACCCAGTACTTC,CASSLGSGQQETQYF
TRBV6-1,many,-,TRBJ1-1,TGTGCCAGCAGTGATTACAGGCCCGGGGTGGCTGAAGCTTTCTTT,CASSDYRPGVAEAFF
TRBV7-6,few,-,TRBJ2-3,TGTGCCAGCAGCTTGAAAGGAGATACGCAGTATTTT,CASSLKGDTQYF
TRBV3-1,few,-,TRBJ1-1,TGTGCCAGCAGCCCCGGGCGAGGATTTGAAGCTTTCTTT,CASSPGRGFEAFF
TRBV27,few,-,TRBJ1-2,TGTGCCAGCAGTTTATCAGACGCTAACTATGGCTACACCTTC,CASSLSDANYGYTF
TRBV27,few,-,TRBJ1-1,TGTGCCAGCAAATCACGACGCGAGCGAGATGAAGCTTTCTTT,CASKSRRERDEAFF
TRBV18,few,-,TRBJ1-5,TGTGCCAGCTCACCATTGGCCGGACTGAACAATCAGCCCCAGCATTTT,CASSPLAGLNNQPQHF
TRBV14,many,-,TRBJ1-1,TGTGCCAGCAGCCAAGTTATCGGACCTGAAGCTTTCTTT,CASSQVIGPEAFF
TRBV27,-,-,TRBJ2-2,TGTGCCAGCAATCCCCCGGCCGGGGAGCTGTTTTTT,CASNPPAGELFF
TRBV4-1,many,TRBD2,TRBJ2-7,TGCGCCAGCAGCCAAGTAGACGAGCGGGGGGCCCCTCCCTACGAGCAGTACTTC,CASSQVDERGAPPYEQYF
TRBV6-5,-,TRBD1,TRBJ1-6,TGTGCCAGCAGTTACACGAGGACAGGAATCAATAATTCACCCCTCCACTTT,CASSYTRTGINNSPLHF
TRBV3-1,-,-,TRBJ2-7,TGTGCCAGCAGCCATTCAGGCTACGAGCAGTACTTC,CASSHSGYEQYF
TRBV19,few,TRBD2,TRBJ2-1,TGTGCCAGTAGTATAGACACGCCGTCTAGCGGGGGGGCCTGGGAGCAGTTCTTC,CASSIDTPSSGGAWEQFF
TRBV7-3,many,TRBD2,TRBJ2-3,TGTGCCAGCAGCTTAAATGGCGGGGGGGCCGGAGATACGCAGTATTTT,CASSLNGGGAGDTQYF
TRBV24-1,few,-,TRBJ2-1,TGTGCCACCAGTGACCAGGGACGGCTATCCTACAATGAGCAGTTCTTC,CATSDQGRLSYNEQFF
TRBV19,-,-,TRBJ2-1,TGTGCCAGTAGCCCGACAGACTCCTACAATGAGCAGTTCTTC,CASSPTDSYNEQFF
TRBV27,-,-,TRBJ1-1,TGTGCCAGCAGTTCGTCGTTGAACACTGAAGCTTTCTTT,CASSSSLNTEAFF
TRBV3-1,many,-,TRBJ2-5,TGTGCCAGCAGCCAAGGTAACGGCCACCAAGAGACCCAGTACTTC,CASSQGNGHQETQYF
TRBV4-3,few,-,TRBJ2-6,TGCGCCAGCAGCCAAGAGGTCCCGGGACGGATCCTTTTCTCTGGGGCCAACGTCCTGACTTTC,CASSQEVPGRILFSGANVLTF
TRBV7-2,many,-,TRBJ1-5,TGTGCCAGCAGCTTAGGCAGGAGTTCGGAGCAGCCCCAGCATTTT,CASSLGRSSEQPQHF
TRBV7-8,many,-,TRBJ1-5,TGTGCCAGCAGTCACACCGACAGGAATCAGCCCCAGCATTTT,CASSHTDRNQPQHF
TRBV6-1,many,TRBD1,TRBJ2-1,TGTGCCAGCAGTGAAGAAGGGGGCGCCTACAATGAGCAGTTCTTC,CASSEEGGAYNEQFF
TRBV9,many,-,TRBJ1-1,TGTGCCAGCAGCCTCACTGGGGCCATGAACACTGAAGCTTTCTTT,CASSLTGAMNTEAFF
TRBV5-1,few,-,TRBJ2-7,TGCGCCAGCAGCTACGGGACACAAGACGAGCAGTACTTC,CASSYGTQDEQYF
TRBV7-9,few,-,TRBJ1-6,TGTGCCAGCAGCTTCCTCTCCACAGGCCTTTCACAAAATTCACCCCTCCACTTT,CASSFLSTGLSQNSPLHF
TRBV10-1,few,-,TRBJ2-7,TGCGCCAGCAGTGTCTCTAGGGTGGACGAGCAGTACTTC,CASSVSRVDEQYF
TRBV20-1,many,TRBD1,TRBJ1-2,TGCAGTGCTAGACCGAAAGGGACAGCAATCTTTGGCTACACCTTC,CSARPKGTAIFGYTF
TRBV7-2,many,-,TRBJ1-1,TGTGCCAGCAGCTTAGTGTCCCCAGCGGGAGCTTTCTTT,CASSLVSPAGAFF
TRBV7-8,few,-,TRBJ1-2,TGTGCCAGCAGCTTAGACGCCGGTCCTAACTATGGCTACACCTTC,CASSLDAGPNYGYTF
TRBV6-6,-,-,TRBJ1-2,TGTGCCAGCAGACCACAGGCGACTTATGGCTACACCTTC,CASRPQATYGYTF
TRBV2,few,-,TRBJ1-4,TGTGCCAGCAGCACAGGAGGAAAACTGTTTTTT,CASSTGGKLFF
TRBV12-3/TRBV12-4,many,-,TRBJ2-5,TGTGCCAGCTCTTTTACTAGGCCCGGTGGGGAGACCCAGTACTTC,CASSFTRPGGETQYF